A single sample gave rise to the 16 T cell receptor beta chains below, sequenced in a study of T cells in Graves' hyperthyroidism and ophthalmopathy. TCR beta CDR3 regions were amplified from RNA transcripts. HTBI primers were the set used in a first-round RT-PCR of the TCR CDR3. Each CDR3 protein gets one entry after TCRdb re-called the multiplex PCR reads with MiXCR. The table has around 520,000 distinct CDR3 sequences, roughly 14% seen once. Material: blood. These receptors were obtained from a woman younger than 35 with Graves' hyperthyroidism.

The chain joins TRBV14 to TRBJ2-5, with unresolved D. This CDR3 region has 16 residues. V gave up 4 bases and J gave up 2 bases, with 17 bases separating them. Germline values: CDR1 SGHDN, CDR2 FVKESK. The CDR3 region is CASSRGYGVIQETQYF. The DNA of the CDR3 is TGTGCCAGCAGCCGGGGATACGGCGTAATTCAAGAGACCCAGTACTTC.

This clonotype was observed a few times. The genes are TRBV20-1 and TRBJ2-7; 13 positions agree with TRBD2. J was trimmed by 0 bases and V by 4 bases; bases with no gene match: 9. The germline V gene has CDR1 DFQATT and CDR2 SNEGSKA (reference sequence). The CDR3 has 17 amino acids. The DNA of the CDR3 is TGCAGTGCTACTTATCCACTAGCGGGAGGGGGCTCCTACGAGCAGTACTTC. It encodes CSATYPLAGGGSYEQYF.

This clonotype was counted a few times. This sequence joins TRBV6-1 and TRBJ2-4, with D maybe TRBD1 (5 bases). CDR3 size: 14 residues. Germline CDR1 reads MNHNS; CDR2 reads SASEGT. The V end lost 4 bases, the J end lost 4 bases, and 11 bases lay between the germline ends. The CDR3 sequence is CASSGRGSKNIQYF. CDR3 DNA sequence: TGTGCCAGCAGTGGAAGGGGTTCGAAAAACATTCAGTACTTC.

The chain uses TRBV3-1 and TRBJ1-6; 8 positions match TRBD1. Germline loops: CDR1 LGHDT, CDR2 YNNKEL (reference sequence). This CDR3 has 15 residues. V lost 5 bases to trimming and J lost 6 bases; unmatched junction nucleotides: 6. CDR3 sequence reads: CASSNGQGPNSPLHF. DNA for the CDR3: TGTGCCAGCAGCAACGGACAGGGACCTAATTCACCCCTCCACTTT.

This clonotype was seen many times. The chain couples TRBV27 to TRBJ2-7; no clear D gene. The CDR3 length is 12 residues. Looked up from germline, CDR1 is MNHEY and CDR2 is SMNVEV (reference sequence). Trimming took 4 bases from V and 4 from J, leaving 8 bases between them. CDR3 residues: CASSYASYEQYF. The CDR3 region has the DNA TGTGCCAGCAGTTACGCTAGTTACGAGCAGTACTTC.

This clonotype was seen a handful of times. This chain connects TRBV10-3 to TRBJ2-3; possibly TRBD2 for D (7 bases). Trimming took 10 bases from V and 4 from J, leaving 18 bases between them. The CDR3 contains 14 residues. Germline CDR1 ENHRY, CDR2 SYGVKD. CDR3 nucleotides: TGTGCCACTGCCCAGGCGGGGGCCGCAGATACGCAGTATTTT. Its translation: CATAQAGAADTQYF.

This clonotype appeared a few times. V and J are TRBV12-3 or TRBV12-4 and TRBJ1-5; the D gene is possibly TRBD1 (5 bases). Trimming took 6 bases from V and 0 from J, leaving 12 bases between them. The CDR3 loop spans 15 amino acids. The CDR3: CASSPTVYSNQPQHF. CDR3 DNA: TGTGCCAGCAGCCCGACAGTTTATAGCAATCAGCCCCAGCATTTT.

The chain is built from TRBV7-9 and TRBJ1-5; D gene unclear. Germline loops: CDR1 SEHNR, CDR2 FQNEAQ (reference sequence). The CDR3 sequence is 14 residues long. V lost 8 bases to trimming and J lost 4 bases, with 15 bases between them. The CDR3 bases are TGTGCCAGCTCCCGCGGAAGTCAGAATCAGCCCCAGCATTTT. This gives the protein CASSRGSQNQPQHF.

The genes are TRBV9 and TRBJ2-7; D ambiguous. The length of the CDR3 is 14 residues. The germline V gene has CDR1 SGDLS and CDR2 YYNGEE. V was cut by 3 bases and J by 6 bases, with 16 bases left in between. CDR3 amino acids: CASSARGPPGEQYV. The CDR3 DNA is TGTGCCAGCAGCGCACGCGGACCCCCGGGCGAGCAGTACGTC.

A word on this clonotype: This sequence may be a read error, since a much larger clone differs from it by one base. This rearrangement joins TRBV20-1 to TRBJ2-7; the D gene could be TRBD1 or TRBD2 (5 bases each). The CDR3 is 11 amino acids. CDR1 and CDR2 (germline): DFQATT, SNEGSKA (reference sequence). CDR3 sequence reads: CSARGSHEQYV. CDR3 sequence (DNA): TGCAGTGCCCGGGGCTCCCACGAGCAGTACGTC.

This clonotype was seen ten or more times. Here the CDR3 DNA reads TGTGCCAGCAGCCACACGGACAGAACCTATGGCTACACCTTC. This codes for CASSHTDRTYGYTF. This chain uses TRBV14 with TRBJ1-2; possible D gene TRBD1, 6 bases. Trimming took 3 bases from V and 4 from J, leaving 12 bases between them. CDR3 length: 14 amino acids. Germline assignment: CDR1 SGHDN and CDR2 FVKESK.

This CDR3 reads CASSSGRIYGYTF. In DNA form, the CDR3 reads TGTGCCAGCTCATCCGGACGGATCTATGGCTACACCTTC. The V gene is TRBV18, the J gene TRBJ1-2; no definite D call. V gave up 5 bases and J gave up 4 bases, with 11 bases separating them. CDR3 size: 13 residues. Germline loops: CDR1 KGHSH, CDR2 LQKENI.

This clonotype has more than one count but fewer than ten. The J gene is TRBJ2-7, the V gene TRBV5-1, with 8 bases that match TRBD1. The CDR3 is 16 residues long. V was pared by 3 bases and J by 0 bases, with 8 bases of the junction left unmatched. In germline, CDR1 is SGHRS, CDR2 YFSETQ. For the CDR3, the DNA is TGCGCCAGCAGCTCTGACAGGGGAAGGGCCTCCTACGAGCAGTACTTC. Its translation: CASSSDRGRASYEQYF. Full variable domain (rest looked up from reference TRBV5-1 and TRBJ2-7): KAGVTQTPRYLIKTRGQQVTLSCSPISGHRSVSWYQQTPGQGLQFLFEYFSETQRNKGNFPGRFSGRQFSNSRSEMNVSTLELGDSALYLCASSSDRGRASYEQYFGPGTRLTVT.

The table lists this clonotype with a few counts. The V and J genes are TRBV5-1 and TRBJ1-2, with TRBD1 identical over 7 bases. The CDR3 sequence is 14 residues long. Trimming at V came to 5 bases and at J to 8 bases, leaving 12 bases not matched to a gene. Per germline, CDR1 SGHRS and CDR2 YFSETQ. The CDR3 reads CASRTRTGEGGYTF. The CDR3 DNA sequence: TGCGCCAGCAGGACCCGCACAGGGGAAGGAGGCTACACCTTC.

The sample holds many counts of this clonotype. V is TRBV3-1 and J is TRBJ2-4; D may match TRBD1 or TRBD2 (5 bases each). Trimming took 3 bases from V and 0 from J, leaving 15 bases between them. CDR1 and CDR2 from the germline V gene are LGHDT and YNNKEL (reference sequence). CDR3 length: 17 amino acids. The CDR3 DNA reads TGTGCCAGCAGCCAGGAACCGGGACCGTTAGCCAAAAACATTCAGTACTTC. This sequence encodes CASSQEPGPLAKNIQYF.

This clonotype was recorded many times. This chain connects TRBV12-3 or TRBV12-4 to TRBJ1-4, with 8 bases that match TRBD1. The J segment lost 8 bases and the V segment lost 5 bases, leaving 10 bases of the junction unmatched. The CDR3 spans 15 residues. CDR3 in amino acids: CASSPDRGGGEKLFF. CDR3 coding DNA: TGTGCCAGCAGTCCTGACAGGGGCGGGGGGGAAAAACTGTTTTTT.